Shown below are 16 T cell receptor beta chains from a single sample sequenced in a study of blood T cell repertoires in COVID-19. Assay: immunoSEQ multiplex PCR; the TCRdb copy retains only in-frame clones and omits some. Of about 140,000 clones listed, about 90% are singletons. Specimen: peripheral blood. Receptors originate from a man between 45 and 60 years old with active or convalescent COVID-19.

J is TRBJ1-4 and V is TRBV10-3; D is uncertain. CDR3 length equals 12 residues. Between the trimmed V and J ends, which lost 4 bases and 5 bases, there was a span of 5 bases. Germline assignment: CDR1 ENHRY and CDR2 SYGVKD. The CDR3 DNA reads TGTGCCATCAGTGGCGCGAATGAAAAACTGTTTTTT. It yields the protein CAISGANEKLFF.

This sequence joins TRBV28 and TRBJ1-5; 7 bases align to TRBD1. J was trimmed by 1 base and V by 6 bases; bases with no gene match: 6. From germline, CDR1 is MDHEN and CDR2 SYDVKM. CDR3 length: 15 amino acids. The DNA for the CDR3 is TGTGCCAGCAGACCGACAGGGACCAGCAATCAGCCCCAGCATTTT. Translation gives CASRPTGTSNQPQHF.

The chain is built from TRBV28 and TRBJ1-2; D is possibly TRBD1 (5 bases). Germline loops: CDR1 MDHEN, CDR2 SYDVKM. V lost 11 bases and J 7 bases, leaving 14 bases between the germline ends. The CDR3 spans 11 residues. CDR3 region: CAGGGVGGYTF. CDR3 nucleotides: TGTGCCGGGGGAGGAGTGGGTGGCTACACCTTC.

This chain links TRBV5-4 with TRBJ1-2; D is possibly TRBD1 (5 bases). Per germline, CDR1 SGHNT and CDR2 YYREEE (reference sequence). CDR3 length: 15 residues. The V end was cut by 5 bases, the J end by 4 bases, with 18 bases between. The CDR3 DNA is TGTGCCAGCAGTCTTCGGGGGGGGGTCGGCTATGGCTACACCTTC. This translates into CASSLRGGVGYGYTF.

V gene TRBV7-9 combines with J gene TRBJ2-2; maybe TRBD2 (6 bases). Germline V gene lookup returns CDR1 SEHNR and CDR2 FQNEAQ (reference sequence). The CDR3 has 14 residues. With 5 bases removed from V and 4 bases from J, the gap between germline ends came to 11 bases. DNA of the CDR3: TGTGCCAGCAGCAGAGACGGGGGCACCGGGGAGCTGTTTTTT. Translated: CASSRDGGTGELFF.

This clone appeared once. The chain joins TRBV6-6 to TRBJ1-3; D not certain. Trimming stripped 0 bases from V and 3 bases from J, with 6 bases between. This CDR3 has 14 residues. The germline V gene has CDR1 MNHNY and CDR2 SVGAGI (reference sequence). The CDR3 DNA follows: TGTGCCAGCAGTTACTCGACGGGTGGAAACACCATATATTTT. This encodes CASSYSTGGNTIYF.

CDR3 bases: TGTGCCAGCAGTCCGACTGGGAGCTCCTACAATGAGCAGTTCTTC. Its protein is CASSPTGSSYNEQFF. This chain uses TRBV25-1 with TRBJ2-1, with TRBD2 as a possible D gene (5 bases). Germline CDR1 and CDR2: MGHDK and SYGVNS. This CDR3 comprises 15 residues. V gave up 5 bases and J gave up 0 bases, with 11 bases separating them.

The chain employs TRBV15 and TRBJ1-3; D remains ambiguous. Germline assignment: CDR1 LNHNV and CDR2 YYDKDF (reference sequence). The CDR3 has 16 residues. Trimming cost V 5 bases and J 0 bases, with 14 bases left between them. CDR3 DNA: TGTGCCACCAGCTTACAGCTATCAAGCTCTGGAAACACCATATATTTT. Its translation: CATSLQLSSSGNTIYF.

This chain uses TRBV27 with TRBJ1-3; 7 nucleotides line up with TRBD1. The V gene's germline CDR1 is MNHEY and CDR2 SMNVEV (reference sequence). The CDR3 runs to 15 residues. J was trimmed by 6 bases and V by 4 bases; bases with no gene match: 9. The CDR3 region has the DNA TGTGCCAGCAGTTCTGGGACAGACCTGGAAAACACCATATATTTT. Amino acids: CASSSGTDLENTIYF.

V gene TRBV27 combines with J gene TRBJ1-2; D perhaps matches TRBD1 (6 bases). The CDR3 length is 15 residues. From germline, CDR1 is MNHEY and CDR2 SMNVEV (reference sequence). V lost 4 bases and J 3 bases, leaving 15 bases between the germline ends. The CDR3, as DNA: TGTGCCAGCAGTTCGGGGCAGGGGCCTTACTATGGCTACACCTTC. This sequence encodes CASSSGQGPYYGYTF.

This clone is labeled as medium-sized. This chain connects TRBV19 to TRBJ2-7; tentatively, D is TRBD1 (6 bases). The CDR3 loop spans 12 amino acids. Looked up from germline, CDR1 is LNHDA and CDR2 is SQIVND (reference sequence). The germline V and J ends were trimmed by 5 bases and 6 bases, with 11 bases remaining between them. The CDR3 DNA sequence: TGTGCCAGTAGTCAGACAGGAGCCGAGCAGTACTTC. Translating gives CASSQTGAEQYF.

The chain carries TRBV5-1 and TRBJ2-7; D is undetermined. The V and J ends lost 3 bases and 3 bases respectively, with 7 bases between them. This CDR3 has 12 amino acids. Germline CDR1 reads SGHRS; CDR2 reads YFSETQ. The CDR3 sequence: CASSSQNYEQYF. DNA for the CDR3: TGCGCCAGCAGCTCTCAGAACTACGAGCAGTACTTC.

The CDR3 DNA sequence: TGCGCCAGAAAAACTACAACAGGGGTTTCCTACAATGAGCAGTTCTTC. It is translated as CARKTTTGVSYNEQFF. This chain uses TRBV10-1 with TRBJ2-1, with 7 bases matching TRBD1. The CDR3 is made up of 16 amino acids. Germline CDR1 is WNHNN and CDR2 is SYGVQD (reference sequence). J gave up 1 base and V 9 bases, and 12 bases lay outside the gene matches.

This chain joins TRBV11-2 and TRBJ1-3; the match to TRBD1 covers 7 bases. Trimming at V came to 6 bases and at J to 0 bases, leaving 8 bases not matched to a gene. The CDR3 has 16 amino acids. The germline gives CDR1 SGHAT, CDR2 FQNNGV. CDR3 coding DNA: TGTGCCAGCAGGGCTAGACAGGGAAACTCTGGAAACACCATATATTTT. It is translated as CASRARQGNSGNTIYF.

The chain has TRBV7-9 and TRBJ2-3; no definite D call. V dropped 7 bases and J dropped 6 bases, with 8 bases sitting between them. In germline, CDR1 is SEHNR, CDR2 FQNEAQ (reference sequence). The CDR3 covers 11 residues. The CDR3 nucleotides are TGTGCCAGCACTATGGAGGATACGCAGTATTTT. Amino acids: CASTMEDTQYF.

This clone was recorded only once. Here the CDR3 reads CASSFSSGAYNEQFF. The DNA of the CDR3 is TGTGCCAGCAGTTTTTCTAGCGGAGCCTACAATGAGCAGTTCTTC. The chain is built from TRBV27 and TRBJ2-1, with 7 bases aligning to TRBD2. The V and J ends lost 3 bases and 2 bases, in that order; junction bases with no gene match: 4. In germline, CDR1 is MNHEY, CDR2 SMNVEV (reference sequence). The CDR3 loop spans 15 amino acids.